This section outlines one T cell receptor (beta chain) sequence together with its context. This clonotype was recorded a few times. Its antigen has not been determined. Base-call qualities are not available, and no considerably larger clone is one nucleotide away. Libraries were built with RACE. The listed sequencing device is NextSeq 500. During library preparation, unique molecular identifiers were attached to individual cDNA molecules so that TCRs could be counted quantitatively and reproducibly. For every blood RNA sample, sequencing covered both the TCR alpha and TCR beta chains. In the source study's methods: A median of around 100,000 TCRs per sample was observed, with a range of 23,224 to 690,600. V, J and CDR3 annotation of the TCR reads was performed with the Decombinator software suite. For the PS versus PT1 abundance plots, all samples were subsampled to the same number of TCRs (28,000). Expanded TCRs were defined as absent before sensitization and observed at least eight times at the 2-week time point. TCRdb reran the public reads through fastp at Q25 and MiXCR, keeping productive beta chains. Identical CDR3 protein sequences are pooled into one entry, listed with their most common genes and DNA. What appears here as the V and J calls and clone size reflects TCRdb's work, not the paper's. Across this sample there are roughly 380,000 distinct CDR3 sequences, with more than 4.5% seen only once. Under 3% of the sample is in the top ten clones.

The sample originates from a study of human T cells and chemical hapten exposure (dated by TCRdb to 2020 to 2022). Notes on the research overall: For sensitization, 2% DPC in acetone was applied to a roughly 2 cm by roughly 2 cm area of upper inner arm skin. The patient cohort, mostly female, included alopecia areata with under or over 50% scalp involvement, alopecia totalis and alopecia universalis. Patch testing on the upper back used Finn chambers containing 0.01% DPC, with scoring done after 6 days according to International Contact Dermatitis Research Group standards. Throughout the approximately 25-week study period, patients were also given weekly therapeutic DPC doses on the scalp. The study tracked peripheral blood TCR repertoire changes in vivo during primary and secondary sensitization to the hapten diphenylcyclopropenone (DPC) in alopecia patients. Around 29 alopecia patients provided blood for TCR sequencing at one to four time points (pre-sensitization, 2, 6 and 24 weeks). Libraries were pooled for sequencing, and variation in per-sample TCR yields was attributed mainly to small differences in library volumes within the pool. Patient blood was sampled pre-sensitization (week 0) and at 2, 6 and about 24 weeks after DPC sensitization.

Results the study describes overall, beyond this receptor: Significantly more large CDR3 similarity clusters were formed by expanded TCRs than by pre-sensitization or healthy control sets, consistent with antigen-driven responses. No change with DPC sensitization was found in the number of TCRs above 1 in 1000 frequency, and no evidence of global repertoire structure alterations was found. After repeated subsampling, the strength of the expansion versus patch-test correlation and the threshold at which it became significant changed. All patients had alopecia, a presumed autoimmune disease, so their immune response might differ from that of healthy individuals. The number of PT1 expanded TCRs positively correlated with patch test score, significant at thresholds 8, 16 and 32 but not 4.

Unmatched junction bases come to 12, with V trimmed by 1 base and J by 4 bases. The germline V gene (reference sequence) yields LGHDT for CDR1 and YNNKEL for CDR2. The CDR3 starts with the cysteine, ends with the phenylalanine, and has 18 residues. Only the CDR3 region is kept as DNA, spanning 54 bases read in frame from base 1. The sample's time point, from its label and the paper: patch test 1, 2 weeks after DPC sensitization. Sample treatment or condition, as interpreted from the label and publication: therapeutic diphenylcyclopropenone sensitization with weekly scalp DPC. Blood at each patch-test visit was drawn before the patch test was applied. Patients were eligible if aged 18 to 70, diagnosed with alopecia and judged suitable for DPC therapy, and pregnant patients were excluded. Total RNA was extracted from unfractionated whole blood that had been collected in Tempus Blood RNA tubes.

The chain is assembled from TRBV3-1 and TRBJ2-7, with 11 junctional bases fitting TRBD2. The sequence came from a woman in her 50s with alopecia areata. Some clones in this sample may be carry-over from other donors' samples. The sample consisted of whole blood, taken in connection with sensitization to the hapten diphenylcyclopropenone (DPC). The bases read TGTGCCAGCAGCCAAGCCCCCCTAGCGGGGGGCTCTCGGTACGAGCAGTACTTC. Translated, it gives CASSQAPLAGGSRYEQYF.